This T cell receptor (beta chain) appears in the sequencing data of a study of shared clonotypes between healthy human individuals. Whole-study context: CD4 naive cells filled three plates per donor, CD4 memory three, CD8 naive two and CD8 memory one. Findings and limits, study-wide: A handful of donors showed sharing of around 5.3% of naive CD4 clonotypes.

This table comes from immunoSEQ multiplex PCR, and its TCRdb copy is limited to in-frame clones, with some not included. The sample shows some 380,000 clones, just over 95% of them seen only once. Remarks on this clone: Antigen unknown.

V lost 5 bases, J lost 3 bases, and 4 bases stayed unmatched. CDR3 size: 13 residues. CDR1 is SGHNT and CDR2 is YENEEA in the germline V gene. The specimen was memory CD8+ T cells sorted from blood. Subset described: CD45RO+ cells pooled with CCR7-negative TemRA cells. The receptor comes from a man younger than 40 in good health. V is TRBV11-3 and J is TRBJ2-7, with 7 bases matching TRBD1. The CDR3 DNA reads TGTGCCAGCAGCAGGAGACAGGGCTACGAGCAGTACTTC. Protein: CASSRRQGYEQYF.